This T cell receptor (beta chain) is drawn from a study of blood T cell repertoires in COVID-19. Background on the study: Samples taken during acute and convalescent COVID-19 were collected in the United States, Italy and Spain.

Sequencing was performed with immunoSEQ multiplex PCR; in TCRdb, only in-frame clones are kept and a portion is missing. The repertoire has about 300,000 clones, around 87% of them found once; the top ten carry roughly 2.1%. The junction had 4 bases not matched to a gene; V was cut back by 0 bases and J by 4 bases. CDR1 is LGHNA, CDR2 YSLEER, per germline. CDR3 length: 16 residues. The chain recombines TRBV4-3 with TRBJ2-1, with 9 nucleotides matching TRBD2. Sequenced: peripheral blood. The origin of this receptor is a man younger than 35 with active or convalescent COVID-19. The CDR3 coding sequence is TGCGCCAGCAGCCAAGATCAGCTAGCGGGGTACAATGAGCAGTTCTTC. Amino acids: CASSQDQLAGYNEQFF.